The present entry profiles one TCR beta chain with its context. These data originate in a study of shared clonotypes between healthy human individuals. Study details: There were three CD4 naive, three CD4 memory, two CD8 naive and one CD8 memory plates per donor.

The CDR3 has 15 amino acids. The germline V gene encodes CDR1 LNHDA and CDR2 SQIVND (reference sequence). With 5 bases clipped from V and 7 bases from J, the junction kept 11 bases outside the gene matches. Clones were sequenced by immunoSEQ multiplex PCR, and TCRdb holds only the in-frame ones, with some missing. The table includes about 600,000 clones, about 97% detected once. The sequence came from a woman aged 30 to 39 in good health. The specimen was naive CD4+ T cells sorted from blood. The subset is: CD45RA+ positively selected. The rearrangement joins TRBV19 to TRBJ2-5, with TRBD1 matching 9 bases. The CDR3 DNA reads as TGTGCCAGTAGTTCCCTTCCGGGACAGGGATGGACCCAGTACTTC. Residues: CASSSLPGQGWTQYF.